This T cell receptor beta chain is from a study of T-cell reconstitution after alpha-beta-depleted transplantation in children. In its sample, this clonotype was seen a few times. Trimming stripped 0 bases from V and 10 bases from J, with 13 bases between. Germline V gene lookup returns CDR1 SGHRS and CDR2 YFSETQ. The CDR3 loop spans 13 amino acids. As it was prepared, the TCRbeta library received unique molecular identifiers. One entry per CDR3 protein results from TCRdb running MiXCR on the PCR reads. The sample shows some 200,000 distinct CDR3 sequences, about 9.2% of them seen only once. This TCR was recovered from a human donor who donated a stem cell graft to a child with acute lymphoblastic leukemia. Specimen: PBMCs from the stem cell graft donor, collected from the stem cell graft. The chain carries TRBV5-1 and TRBJ1-1; D possibly corresponds to TRBD1 (5 bases). The CDR3 region is CASSLADHRGAFF. DNA for the CDR3: TGCGCCAGCAGCTTGGCGGACCATAGGGGAGCTTTCTTT.